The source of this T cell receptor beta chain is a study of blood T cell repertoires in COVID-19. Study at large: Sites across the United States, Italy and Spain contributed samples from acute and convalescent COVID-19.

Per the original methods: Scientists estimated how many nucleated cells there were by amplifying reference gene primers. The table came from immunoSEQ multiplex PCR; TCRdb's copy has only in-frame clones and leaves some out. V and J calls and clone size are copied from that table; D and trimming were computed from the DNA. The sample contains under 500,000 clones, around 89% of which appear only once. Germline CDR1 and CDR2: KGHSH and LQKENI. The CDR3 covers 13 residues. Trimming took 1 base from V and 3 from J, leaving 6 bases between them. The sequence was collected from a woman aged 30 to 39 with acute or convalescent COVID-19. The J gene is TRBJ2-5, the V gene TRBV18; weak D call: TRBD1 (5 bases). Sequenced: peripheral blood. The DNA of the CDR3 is TGTGCCAGCTCACCACAGGGGAAAGAGACCCAGTACTTC. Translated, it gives CASSPQGKETQYF.